Each of the 29 T cell receptor beta chains below was sequenced from the same sample in a study of blood T cell repertoires in COVID-19. The repertoire was sequenced with immunoSEQ multiplex PCR; TCRdb's copy has only in-frame clones and lacks some. This sample has 200,000 to 250,000 clones; about 88% occur once, and the top ten carry over 1.5%. Material for sequencing was peripheral blood. The receptors derive from a man in his 70s with acute or convalescent COVID-19.

This chain uses TRBV29-1 with TRBJ2-7, with D perhaps TRBD2 (11 bases). The V end was cut by 5 bases, the J end by 9 bases, with 20 bases between. The CDR3 loop spans 13 amino acids. CDR1 is SQVTM and CDR2 is ANQGSEA in the germline V gene. CDR3 residues: CSVSTSGDRGQYF. In DNA, the CDR3 is TGCAGCGTTTCGACTAGCGGGGACAGGGGGCAGTACTTC.

This chain uses TRBV28 with TRBJ2-2, with 9 bases identical to TRBD2. V lost 2 bases and J lost 6; bases outside the gene matches: 1. This CDR3 spans 14 amino acids. Germline V CDR1 and CDR2: MDHEN, SYDVKM. The CDR3 nucleotides read TGTGCCAGCAGTTTAGCGGGGGGGCCCGGGGAGCTGTTTTTT. Protein product: CASSLAGGPGELFF.

This chain uses TRBV28 with TRBJ2-6; 7 nucleotides agree with TRBD2. V trimming: 3 bases; J trimming: 2 bases; junction bases outside the gene matches: 1. CDR1 MDHEN and CDR2 SYDVKM come from the germline V gene. The CDR3 has 15 residues. Written as DNA, the CDR3 is TGTGCCAGCAGTTTGGGGGGGACTGGGGCCAACGTCCTGACTTTC. Protein: CASSLGGTGANVLTF.

This chain links TRBV6-4 with TRBJ2-1, with D maybe TRBD2 (5 bases). The CDR3 is 15 residues long. The germline CDR1 and CDR2 sequences are MRHNA and SNTAGT. The germline V and J ends were trimmed by 6 bases and 0 bases, with 12 bases remaining between them. CDR3 loop: CASSPGISSYNEQFF. The CDR3 DNA reads as TGTGCCAGCAGCCCGGGAATAAGCTCCTACAATGAGCAGTTCTTC.

The chain carries TRBV6-5 and TRBJ1-2; TRBD1 matches 7 bases. Germline CDR1 MNHEY, CDR2 SVGAGI. CDR3 length: 15 amino acids. With V trimmed by 6 bases and J by 7 bases, 14 bases remained unmatched. The CDR3 is CASRPNLYRGGGYTF. The CDR3 bases are TGTGCCAGCAGGCCGAACCTATACAGGGGTGGTGGCTACACCTTC.

The genes are TRBV2 and TRBJ2-7; D not resolved. V lost 8 bases and J lost 0, with 11 bases in between. From germline, CDR1 is SNHLY and CDR2 FYNNEI. The length of the CDR3 is 13 residues. The CDR3 DNA is TGTGCCAGCGGTCTACCGAGCTCCTACGAGCAGTACTTC. As protein: CASGLPSSYEQYF.

This chain uses TRBV15 with TRBJ1-4; TRBD1 matches at 12 bases. The CDR3 is 16 amino acids. Germline-derived CDR1 and CDR2 are LNHNV and YYDKDF (reference sequence). With 3 bases clipped from V and 8 bases from J, the junction kept 7 bases outside the gene matches. CDR3 residues: CATSSDWDRGREKLFF. In DNA form, the CDR3 reads TGTGCCACCAGCAGTGACTGGGACAGGGGGCGGGAAAAACTGTTTTTT.

The chain combines TRBV7-9 with TRBJ1-2; 7 bases align to TRBD1. Germline V CDR1 and CDR2: SEHNR, FQNEAQ (reference sequence). Trimming cost V 4 bases and J 4 bases; bases outside gene matches: 9. The CDR3 is 15 residues long. In DNA, the CDR3 is TGTGCCAGCAGCTCGTCCGGGACAGCCTCCTATGGCTACACCTTC. Its translation is CASSSSGTASYGYTF.

This clone was observed a handful of times. V gene TRBV5-1 combines with J gene TRBJ1-2, with 7 bases that match TRBD1. After removal of 4 bases from V and 4 bases from J, the junction contained 4 bases not matched to a gene. There are 13 residues in the CDR3. In germline, CDR1 is SGHRS, CDR2 YFSETQ. The CDR3 region has the DNA TGCGCCAGCAGCCGGACAGGTGTCTATGGCTACACCTTC. Translation gives CASSRTGVYGYTF.

This clone was detected only once. A much larger clone is a single base away; this may be a read error. The rearrangement links TRBV28 to TRBJ1-1, with 7 bases fitting TRBD1. This CDR3 region has 13 residues. The germline gives CDR1 MDHEN, CDR2 SYDVKM. V shed 6 bases and J 0 bases; nucleotides not matched to a gene: 1. In DNA form, the CDR3 reads TGTGCCAGCAGGACAGGGATGAACACTGAAGCTTTCTTT. Amino acids: CASRTGMNTEAFF.

The chain employs TRBV14 and TRBJ1-4, with unresolved D. Germline-derived CDR1 and CDR2 are SGHDN and FVKESK. This CDR3 comprises 13 residues. Trimming took 1 base from V and 8 from J, leaving 8 bases between them. The DNA of the CDR3 is TGTGCCAGCAGCCAAGGGGCCGAAGAAAAACTGTTTTTT. It yields the protein CASSQGAEEKLFF.

V usage is TRBV20-1 and J usage is TRBJ2-1, with 10 bases lining up with TRBD2. Germline loops: CDR1 DFQATT, CDR2 SNEGSKA (reference sequence). J gave up 4 bases and V 3 bases, and 6 bases lay outside the gene matches. The CDR3 sequence is 15 residues long. The CDR3 sequence: CSASRPLAGYNEQFF. CDR3 in DNA: TGCAGTGCTAGTCGGCCACTAGCGGGATACAATGAGCAGTTCTTC.

V and J are TRBV5-6 and TRBJ1-4; 9 bases line up with TRBD1. The length of the CDR3 is 15 residues. The germline CDR1 and CDR2 sequences are SGHDT and YYEEEE. Unmatched junction bases numbered 7, after V lost 3 bases and J lost 7 bases. The CDR3 spells CASSSQGAGREKLFF. In nucleotides, the CDR3 is TGTGCCAGCAGCTCACAGGGGGCCGGGCGTGAAAAACTGTTTTTT.

This rearrangement joins TRBV11-2 to TRBJ2-7; D not resolved. The CDR3 length is 13 residues. Germline V CDR1 and CDR2: SGHAT, FQNNGV. V was clipped by 0 bases and J by 11 bases, with 14 bases between them. The CDR3 loop is CASSLDARSWEYF. Here the CDR3 DNA reads TGTGCCAGCAGCTTAGATGCGAGGTCTTGGGAGTACTTC.

This chain joins TRBV29-1 and TRBJ2-3; 11 positions agree with TRBD2. The V and J ends lost 1 base and 4 bases, in that order; junction bases with no gene match: 13. This CDR3 has 18 residues. The germline gives CDR1 SQVTM, CDR2 ANQGSEA. For the CDR3, the DNA is TGCAGCGTTGAAGCTGGTAGCGGGAGGGCCGGCGAGGCAGATACGCAGTATTTT. This translates into CSVEAGSGRAGEADTQYF.

The chain combines TRBV18 with TRBJ2-6, with TRBD1 identical over 8 bases. In germline, CDR1 is KGHSH, CDR2 LQKENI. The trim removed 6 bases at V and 0 bases at J, leaving 7 bases unmatched. The CDR3 is 17 residues long. The CDR3 bases are TGTGCCAGCTCGACAGGGGCCGGCGGCTCTGGGGCCAACGTCCTGACTTTC. This translates into CASSTGAGGSGANVLTF. Filled out from reference TRBV18 and TRBJ2-6, the complete variable domain reads NAGVMQNPRHLVRRRGQEARLRCSPMKGHSHVYWYRQLPEEGLKFMVYLQKENIIDESGMPKERFSAEFPKEGPSILRIQQVVRGDSAAYFCASSTGAGGSGANVLTFGAGSRLTVL.

V and J are TRBV6-6 and TRBJ2-1; no reliable D call. V lost 2 bases and J lost 4, with 6 bases in between. Germline CDR1 MNHNY, CDR2 SVGAGI (reference sequence). The CDR3 length is 13 residues. For the CDR3, the DNA is TGTGCCAGCAGTTACGAACAATACAATGAGCAGTTCTTC. Its translation: CASSYEQYNEQFF.

This clone came up once. The V gene is TRBV14, the J gene TRBJ1-6; TRBD1 aligns across 7 bases. Germline V gene data show CDR1 as SGHDN and CDR2 as FVKESK. The CDR3 is made up of 14 amino acids. V lost 5 bases, J lost 8 bases, and 6 bases stayed unmatched. As DNA, the CDR3 is TGTGCCAGCAGCTCCCGGGACAGATATTCACCCCTCCACTTT. It specifies CASSSRDRYSPLHF.

A single count supports this clone. The chain carries TRBV6-2 or TRBV6-3 and TRBJ1-1; D gene unclear. The CDR3 totals 18 residues. Trimming pared 6 bases from V and 2 bases from J, leaving 25 bases between. Germline assignment: CDR1 MNHEY and CDR2 SVGEGT. As DNA, the CDR3 is TGTGCCAGCAGCCCGAGCGGACCCGGCAGAGCAACCAACACTGAAGCTTTCTTT. It specifies CASSPSGPGRATNTEAFF.

This clone appeared once. J is TRBJ1-6 and V is TRBV9, with a tentative D call TRBD1 (6 bases). Germline CDR1 and CDR2: SGDLS and YYNGEE. Trimming removed 3 bases from V and 10 bases from J, with 14 bases in between. The CDR3 is made up of 14 amino acids. This CDR3 is CASSARGDHSPLHF. Here the CDR3 DNA reads TGTGCCAGCAGCGCCAGGGGCGATCACTCACCCCTCCACTTT.

Only one count was recorded for this clone. The chain uses TRBV20-1 and TRBJ2-4; no reliable D call. CDR1 and CDR2 from the germline V gene are DFQATT and SNEGSKA (reference sequence). This CDR3 is built from 11 residues. In nucleotides, the CDR3 is TGCAGCCCTCGGTTCAAAAACATTCAGTACTTC. Protein: CSPRFKNIQYF.

The gene calls are TRBV5-1 and TRBJ1-1; possibly TRBD1 for D (6 bases). CDR1 and CDR2 from the germline V gene are SGHRS and YFSETQ. V lost 2 bases and J lost 1, with 12 bases in between. This CDR3 contains 15 residues. The CDR3 is CASSLQGVGNTEAFF. For the CDR3, the DNA is TGCGCCAGCAGCTTACAGGGAGTTGGGAACACTGAAGCTTTCTTT.

This chain uses TRBV20-1 with TRBJ2-5; 9 nucleotides align to TRBD1. The CDR3 spans 15 residues. V dropped 3 bases and J dropped 9; count of bases not matched to a gene: 14. The germline V gene has CDR1 DFQATT and CDR2 SNEGSKA (reference sequence). DNA for the CDR3: TGCAGTGCTAGTCCTCGGGACAGGGCAACTTGGGCCCAGTACTTC. It translates to CSASPRDRATWAQYF.

Only one count was recorded for this clone. The J gene is TRBJ2-6, the V gene TRBV10-1; D is perhaps TRBD2 (5 bases). This CDR3 region has 15 residues. V lost 1 base to trimming and J lost 2 bases, with 6 bases between them. The V gene's germline CDR1 is WNHNN and CDR2 SYGVQD (reference sequence). The CDR3 DNA reads TGCGCCAGCAGTGAGTGGGAGACTGGGGCCAACGTCCTGACTTTC. Its translation: CASSEWETGANVLTF.

This clone was seen ten or more times. The chain has TRBV18 and TRBJ1-1, with 7 positions matching TRBD1. The CDR3 is 14 amino acids. The germline CDR1 and CDR2 sequences are KGHSH and LQKENI. V dropped 3 bases and J dropped 3; count of bases not matched to a gene: 4. CDR3 region: CASSPLTGDTEAFF. The CDR3, as DNA: TGTGCCAGCTCACCCCTAACAGGGGACACTGAAGCTTTCTTT.

The chain carries TRBV24-1 and TRBJ2-5, with 11 nucleotides matching TRBD2. Trimming cost V 5 bases and J 2 bases; bases outside gene matches: 12. CDR3 size: 18 residues. Germline assignment: CDR1 KGHDR and CDR2 SFDVKD. The CDR3 reads CATSGTSGGVRGQETQYF. The CDR3 DNA sequence: TGTGCCACCAGTGGAACTAGCGGGGGCGTTAGGGGACAAGAGACCCAGTACTTC.

The chain is built from TRBV18 and TRBJ2-5; 10 bases agree with TRBD1. Germline CDR1 reads KGHSH; CDR2 reads LQKENI. With 3 bases clipped from V and 2 bases from J, the junction kept 3 bases outside the gene matches. The CDR3 has 15 residues. In DNA form, the CDR3 reads TGTGCCAGCTCACCCGACAGGGGGCGGCAAGAGACCCAGTACTTC. As protein: CASSPDRGRQETQYF.

V is TRBV18 and J is TRBJ2-7; D not certain. This CDR3 contains 16 residues. The germline V gene has CDR1 KGHSH and CDR2 LQKENI. Trimming removed 3 bases from V and 1 base from J, with 16 bases in between. CDR3 sequence: CASSPPQFPGSYEQYF. The CDR3 DNA sequence: TGTGCCAGCTCACCTCCTCAATTCCCGGGTTCCTACGAGCAGTACTTC.

V gene TRBV30 combines with J gene TRBJ2-7; perhaps TRBD1 as D (5 bases). The CDR3 covers 13 residues. Germline CDR1 GTSNPN, CDR2 SVGIG (reference sequence). The V end was cut by 2 bases, the J end by 3 bases, with 11 bases between. CDR3 amino acids: CAWSKQVNYEQYF. CDR3 DNA: TGTGCCTGGAGTAAACAGGTAAACTACGAGCAGTACTTC.